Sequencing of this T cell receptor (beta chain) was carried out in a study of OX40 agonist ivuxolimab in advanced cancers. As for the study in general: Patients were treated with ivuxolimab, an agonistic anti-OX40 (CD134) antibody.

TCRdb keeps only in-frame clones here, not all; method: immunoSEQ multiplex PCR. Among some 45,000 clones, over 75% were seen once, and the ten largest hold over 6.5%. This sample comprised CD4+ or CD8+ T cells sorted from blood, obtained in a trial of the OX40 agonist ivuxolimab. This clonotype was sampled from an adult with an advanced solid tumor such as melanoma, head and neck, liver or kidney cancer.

This CDR3 is CASSEVGADYGYTF. The CDR3 nucleotides read TGTGCCAGCTCGGAAGTAGGGGCGGACTATGGCTACACCTTC. The chain is built from TRBV5-6 and TRBJ1-2; possibly TRBD1 for D (5 bases). Germline-derived CDR1 and CDR2 are SGHDT and YYEEEE. Trimming took 7 bases from V and 3 from J, leaving 16 bases between them. This CDR3 spans 14 amino acids.